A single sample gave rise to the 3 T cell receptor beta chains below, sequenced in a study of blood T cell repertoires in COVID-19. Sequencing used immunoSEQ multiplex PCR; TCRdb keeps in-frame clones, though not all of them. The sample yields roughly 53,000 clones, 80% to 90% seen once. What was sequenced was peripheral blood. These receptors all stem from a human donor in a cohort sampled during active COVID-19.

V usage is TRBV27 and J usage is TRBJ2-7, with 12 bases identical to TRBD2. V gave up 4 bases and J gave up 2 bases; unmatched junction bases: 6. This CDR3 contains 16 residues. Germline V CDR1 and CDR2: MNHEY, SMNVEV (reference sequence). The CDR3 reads CASSSLLAGGTYEQYF. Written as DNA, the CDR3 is TGTGCCAGCAGTTCGTTACTAGCGGGGGGCACCTACGAGCAGTACTTC.

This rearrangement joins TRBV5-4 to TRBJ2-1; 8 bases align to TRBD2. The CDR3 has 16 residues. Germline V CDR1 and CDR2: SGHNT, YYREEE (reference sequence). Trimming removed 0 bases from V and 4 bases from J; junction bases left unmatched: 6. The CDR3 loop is CASSLGGASGYNEQFF. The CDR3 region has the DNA TGTGCCAGCAGCTTGGGTGGGGCTAGCGGGTACAATGAGCAGTTCTTC.

Here the CDR3 DNA reads TGTGCCACCAGTGATACACGGGGGGCGAACACCGGGGAGCTGTTTTTT. Protein product: CATSDTRGANTGELFF. The rearrangement links TRBV24-1 to TRBJ2-2; TRBD2 agrees at 7 bases. Trimming at V came to 3 bases and at J to 0 bases, leaving 3 bases not matched to a gene. Germline lookup yields CDR1 KGHDR and CDR2 SFDVKD. This CDR3 is built from 16 residues.